The 25 T cell receptor beta chains below come from one sample, sequenced in a study of pediatric ulcerative colitis. Measured with immunoSEQ multiplex PCR; TCRdb has only the in-frame clones, and not every one. The data contain 60,000 to 75,000 clones, around 80% of them singletons. The sample was blood. Receptor source: a boy between 10 and 17 years old with moderate ulcerative colitis.

This clone has more than one count but fewer than ten. This sequence joins TRBV30 and TRBJ1-1; the D is unclear. Germline CDR1 is GTSNPN and CDR2 is SVGIG (reference sequence). Trimming took 2 bases from V and 2 from J, leaving 12 bases between them. The length of the CDR3 is 14 residues. The CDR3 loop reads CAWSLTLTNTEAFF. The CDR3 region has the DNA TGTGCCTGGAGTTTGACCCTGACAAACACTGAAGCTTTCTTT. The full variable domain, with the rest looked up from reference TRBV30 and TRBJ1-1, is SQTIHQWPATLVQPVGSPLSLECTVEGTSNPNLYWYRQAAGRGLQLLFYSVGIGQISSEVPQNLSASRPQDRQFILSSKKLLLSDSGFYLCAWSLTLTNTEAFFGQGTRLTVV.

The chain is built from TRBV5-1 and TRBJ2-1; TRBD1 matches at 9 bases. The CDR3 spans 19 residues. CDR1 is SGHRS and CDR2 is YFSETQ in the germline V gene. V dropped 6 bases and J dropped 6; count of bases not matched to a gene: 22. DNA for the CDR3: TGCGCCAGCAAGGGAAACGATCGAATAGGGACAGGGTTGCGCAATGAGCAGTTCTTC. Its protein product is CASKGNDRIGTGLRNEQFF. The full variable domain, its missing parts supplied by reference TRBV5-1 and TRBJ2-1, is KAGVTQTPRYLIKTRGQQVTLSCSPISGHRSVSWYQQTPGQGLQFLFEYFSETQRNKGNFPGRFSGRQFSNSRSEMNVSTLELGDSALYLCASKGNDRIGTGLRNEQFFGPGTRLTVL.

J is TRBJ2-7 and V is TRBV28; D call uncertain. The CDR3 totals 13 residues. The V gene's germline CDR1 is MDHEN and CDR2 SYDVKM. Trimming shortened V by 6 bases and J by 3 bases, and 12 bases separated the two germline ends. CDR3 coding DNA: TGTGCCAGCAGGGGGTCCCCATACTACGAGCAGTACTTC. This encodes CASRGSPYYEQYF.

J is TRBJ1-3 and V is TRBV6-5; D not certain. Trimming pared 2 bases from V and 4 bases from J, leaving 9 bases between. This CDR3 has 14 amino acids. CDR1 MNHEY and CDR2 SVGAGI come from the germline V gene. This CDR3 is CASSYAPNGNTIYF. The CDR3 coding sequence is TGTGCCAGCAGTTACGCGCCGAACGGAAACACCATATATTTT.

The genes are TRBV27 and TRBJ2-3; 9 positions agree with TRBD2. The CDR3 is 15 amino acids. V lost 8 bases, J lost 6 bases, and 12 bases stayed unmatched. Germline values: CDR1 MNHEY, CDR2 SMNVEV (reference sequence). In DNA form, the CDR3 reads TGTGCCAGCCAGGCTAGCGGGACCCCCCCGGATACGCAGTATTTT. Protein product: CASQASGTPPDTQYF.

The V call is TRBV5-1, the J call TRBJ1-2; D call uncertain. V was shortened by 1 base and J by 4 bases, with 8 bases between the two germline ends. Germline CDR1 and CDR2: SGHRS and YFSETQ. CDR3 length: 13 amino acids. This chain's CDR3 is CASSLFSAYGYTF. For the CDR3, the DNA is TGCGCCAGCAGCTTGTTCTCAGCCTATGGCTACACCTTC.

J is TRBJ2-1 and V is TRBV6-5; possible D gene TRBD2, 5 bases. V was shortened by 4 bases and J by 0 bases, with 10 bases between the two germline ends. CDR3 length: 15 amino acids. The V gene's germline CDR1 is MNHEY and CDR2 SVGAGI. The CDR3 DNA sequence: TGTGCCAGCAGTTCACCGGGATCCTCCTACAATGAGCAGTTCTTC. Protein product: CASSSPGSSYNEQFF.

The chain carries TRBV9 and TRBJ2-1, with D possibly TRBD2 on 7 matching bases. The CDR3 consists of 16 residues. CDR1 SGDLS and CDR2 YYNGEE come from the germline V gene. V was cut by 0 bases and J by 7 bases, with 17 bases left in between. The CDR3 loop reads CASSVAGGGLMNEQFF. CDR3 DNA sequence: TGTGCCAGCAGCGTAGCTGGCGGGGGCTTAATGAATGAGCAGTTCTTC.

DNA for the CDR3: TGTGCCAGCAGCTTAAATGGTTGGGGGGCGACCTATGGCTACACCTTC. Its protein product is CASSLNGWGATYGYTF. This chain connects TRBV7-8 to TRBJ1-2; weak D call: TRBD1 (6 bases). Germline CDR1 and CDR2: SGHVS and FQNEAQ. The V end was cut by 2 bases, the J end by 4 bases, with 17 bases between. The CDR3 totals 16 residues.

CDR3 sequence: CAWSTIGTDTQYF. The CDR3 bases are TGTGCCTGGAGTACAATCGGGACAGATACGCAGTATTTT. J is TRBJ2-3 and V is TRBV30; no clear D gene. V lost 2 bases to trimming and J lost 3 bases, with 9 bases between them. This CDR3 comprises 13 residues. Germline-derived CDR1 and CDR2 are GTSNPN and SVGIG (reference sequence).

J is TRBJ2-7 and V is TRBV7-2, with TRBD2 matching 14 bases. The CDR3 totals 16 residues. The trim removed 2 bases at V and 7 bases at J, leaving 7 bases unmatched. CDR1 and CDR2 from the germline V gene are SGHTA and FQGNSA. CDR3 protein: CASSLQGLAGVKEQYF. In DNA, the CDR3 is TGTGCCAGCAGCTTACAGGGACTAGCGGGAGTGAAGGAGCAGTACTTC.

The V call is TRBV28, the J call TRBJ2-3; 12 nucleotides line up with TRBD2. Germline-derived CDR1 and CDR2 are MDHEN and SYDVKM. V shed 4 bases, J shed 8 bases, and the junction held 7 bases outside the gene matches. This CDR3 spans 15 amino acids. Written as DNA, the CDR3 is TGTGCCAGCAGTTACCCGACTAGCGGGGGCGGTACGCAGTATTTT. Translated: CASSYPTSGGGTQYF.

V and J are TRBV18 and TRBJ2-2; D might be TRBD1 (5 bases). The V gene lost 2 bases and the J gene lost 1 base, with 8 bases spanning the gap. Looked up from germline, CDR1 is KGHSH and CDR2 is LQKENI. The CDR3 runs to 15 residues. The CDR3 region has the DNA TGTGCCAGCTCACCAGCAGGGCAGAACACCGGGGAGCTGTTTTTT. This translates into CASSPAGQNTGELFF.

J is TRBJ1-3 and V is TRBV7-9; D ambiguous. The V end was cut by 5 bases, the J end by 0 bases, with 23 bases between. This CDR3 comprises 19 residues. Germline V lookup: CDR1 SEHNR, CDR2 FQNEAQ (reference sequence). The CDR3 reads CASSNPDSKELNSGNTIYF. The CDR3 DNA is TGTGCCAGCAGCAACCCCGATTCTAAGGAACTTAACTCTGGAAACACCATATATTTT.

The genes are TRBV19 and TRBJ1-5, with 12 bases identical to TRBD1. Germline values: CDR1 LNHDA, CDR2 SQIVND (reference sequence). Unmatched junction bases numbered 12, after V lost 1 base and J lost 5 bases. This CDR3 spans 19 amino acids. The CDR3 loop reads CASSIAGTGGLVKYQPQHF. Here the CDR3 DNA reads TGTGCCAGTAGTATAGCAGGGACAGGGGGCTTGGTGAAATATCAGCCCCAGCATTTT.

The chain has TRBV6-1 and TRBJ2-5; D is possibly TRBD2 (6 bases). Germline CDR1 is MNHNS and CDR2 is SASEGT. The V end was cut by 5 bases, the J end by 3 bases, with 16 bases between. The length of the CDR3 is 15 residues. CDR3 sequence: CASSPLGLTKETQYF. The CDR3 DNA follows: TGTGCCAGCAGTCCTTTGGGACTTACTAAAGAGACCCAGTACTTC.

This clone was seen only once. V is TRBV6-1 and J is TRBJ1-1; D uncertain. Trimming stripped 6 bases from V and 10 bases from J, with 15 bases between. This CDR3 has 12 residues. Germline lookup yields CDR1 MNHNS and CDR2 SASEGT. DNA of the CDR3: TGTGCCAGCAGGAGACGAGGTCCCGGAGCTTTCTTT. This sequence encodes CASRRRGPGAFF.

The chain couples TRBV25-1 to TRBJ2-7; 9 bases are a match to TRBD1. The germline V gene has CDR1 MGHDK and CDR2 SYGVNS. The CDR3 loop spans 14 amino acids. The V and J ends lost 3 bases and 1 base, in that order; junction bases with no gene match: 1. In nucleotides, the CDR3 is TGTGCCAGCAGTGATGGGACAGGGTCCTACGAGCAGTACTTC. Protein sequence: CASSDGTGSYEQYF.

This clone turned up a few times. The V and J genes are TRBV25-1 and TRBJ1-4; 8 bases fit TRBD1. V trimming: 7 bases; J trimming: 7 bases; junction bases outside the gene matches: 8. CDR3 length: 14 amino acids. Germline V gene data show CDR1 as MGHDK and CDR2 as SYGVNS. The CDR3 region is CASTDRGGFEKLFF. The CDR3 DNA is TGTGCCAGCACCGACAGGGGAGGATTTGAAAAACTGTTTTTT.

V is TRBV11-2 and J is TRBJ2-7; 8 positions match TRBD1. J gave up 7 bases and V 4 bases, and 9 bases lay outside the gene matches. The CDR3 consists of 14 residues. Germline CDR1 reads SGHAT; CDR2 reads FQNNGV. CDR3 DNA sequence: TGTGCCAGCAGCTCTCCAAGGACAGGGAGGGAGCAGTACTTC. Translating gives CASSSPRTGREQYF.

V and J are TRBV6-5 and TRBJ2-5; 11 positions match TRBD2. The CDR3 is 16 residues long. The germline gives CDR1 MNHEY, CDR2 SVGAGI. V was clipped by 2 bases and J by 3 bases; unmatched bases: 5. The CDR3 protein is CASSYQLLAGEETQYF. CDR3 sequence (DNA): TGTGCCAGCAGTTACCAGTTACTAGCGGGAGAAGAGACCCAGTACTTC.

The V gene is TRBV6-1, the J gene TRBJ2-7; 8 positions match TRBD1. Germline CDR1 is MNHNS and CDR2 is SASEGT. The CDR3 extends over 12 amino acids. V was pared by 6 bases and J by 3 bases, with 1 base of the junction left unmatched. CDR3 bases: TGTGCCAGCAGCGGACAGGGCTACGAGCAGTACTTC. It codes for CASSGQGYEQYF.

The chain employs TRBV19 and TRBJ2-1, with 14 bases identical to TRBD2. There are 13 residues in the CDR3. CDR1 and CDR2 from the germline V gene are LNHDA and SQIVND (reference sequence). Trimming removed 9 bases from V and 7 bases from J; junction bases left unmatched: 2. The CDR3 bases are TGTGCCAGCAGACTAGCGGGGGGGAATGAGCAGTTCTTC. It encodes CASRLAGGNEQFF.

The chain is built from TRBV27 and TRBJ1-1; TRBD1 might be the D (5 bases). Trimming shortened V by 3 bases and J by 0 bases, and 11 bases separated the two germline ends. Germline V gene sequence: CDR1 MNHEY, CDR2 SMNVEV (reference sequence). The CDR3 loop spans 15 amino acids. This CDR3 is CASSFDRLLNTEAFF. CDR3 DNA: TGTGCCAGCAGTTTTGACAGACTCTTGAACACTGAAGCTTTCTTT.

The rearrangement joins TRBV19 to TRBJ2-3; D is unclear. Germline V gene sequence: CDR1 LNHDA, CDR2 SQIVND (reference sequence). The germline V and J ends were trimmed by 7 bases and 7 bases, with 9 bases remaining between them. The CDR3 sequence is 11 residues long. CDR3 protein: CASNGLNTQYF. The CDR3 DNA reads as TGTGCCAGTAACGGGCTAAATACGCAGTATTTT.